What follows describes a single T cell receptor beta chain. It has no known antigen specificity. No clone much larger than this one lies a single base away; base qualities are absent. Trimming takes 0 bases from V and 9 bases from J, and the germline ends sit 10 bases apart. CDR1 and CDR2, per the germline V gene, are SGHRS and YFSETQ. CDR3 length: 13 amino acids, cysteine to phenylalanine. Only the CDR3 DNA stays, 39 bases, in frame from base 1. Peripheral blood and lesional scalp punch biopsies were obtained from patients with alopecia areata. PBMCs were isolated by density centrifugation and stained for CD3, CD4 and CD8, and CD4+ and CD8+ T cells were sorted on a FACSAria. This entry belongs to a study of CD8+ T cells in alopecia areata (dated by TCRdb to 2017 to 2018). In terms of the full investigation: Treated patients were enrolled in an open-label pilot trial of oral tofacitinib at 5 to 10 mg twice daily for moderate-to-severe alopecia areata. Tofacitinib was given for 6 to 18 months, followed by 6 months of follow-up off drug to assess delayed response and recurrence. To study T cell clonal expansion in alopecia areata, the researchers applied high-throughput TCRbeta sequencing to both the C3H/HeJ mouse model and human patients. Human TCRbeta sequencing covered scalp tissue and sorted CD4+ and CD8+ peripheral blood T cells from patchy and totalis/universalis alopecia areata patients and healthy controls. Patients on tofacitinib were biopsied at baseline and after 4 and 24 weeks of treatment, and several of the patients also had a later scalp biopsy. Clonality in the scalp was compared among normal scalp (n=4), patchy alopecia areata scalp (n=8), and alopecia totalis/universalis scalp (n=8). RNA was obtained with the PAXgene miRNA kit for fixed scalp, the miRNeasy kit for PBMCs, and the RNeasy kit for mouse skin. Amplification of TCRbeta CDR3 regions was done by immunoSEQ multiplex PCR using 35 Vbeta forward primers and 13 Jbeta reverse primers. Overall study outcomes, separate from this receptor: Unlike mouse skin, which is dominated by gammadelta T cells, normal human skin has resident alphabeta T cells that are also sequenced, and this complicates analysis of the scalp TCR repertoire. Compared with normal scalp, lesional scalp had higher clonality and more expanded CD8+ clones, particularly in alopecia totalis/universalis, a pattern that suggests antigenic drive. TCR sequences shared between patients were less clear than in mice, possibly partly because of HLA diversity in the patient population.

Libraries were made using the immunoSEQ multiplex PCR assay. To provide template for TCR sequencing, every sample had RNA extracted and reverse transcribed into cDNA. First-strand cDNA was synthesized with SuperScript III using a 2:1 mix of oligo-dT and random hexamers. Amplification bias was assessed with a synthetic immune receptor repertoire, and residual bias was removed computationally. The study's own analysis went as follows. Raw reads were preprocessed to remove errors, and CDR3 was defined according to IMGT conventions as the region from the conserved cysteine to phenylalanine. Clonality was computed as 1 minus the Shannon entropy, with the entropy normalized by log2 of the number of productive unique TCRs. Whether scalp clones were CD4 or CD8 was inferred by matching scalp TCRbeta sequences against CD4 and CD8 repertoires sorted from blood. The table comes from immuneACCESS by way of TCRdb, which keeps in-frame sequences with V and J called. Part of the clones is missing from these tables; in studies checked, under half for an unresolved V gene and the rest for unknown reasons. V and J calls and clone size are copied from that table; D and trimming were computed from the DNA. The sample contains roughly 120,000 clones, more than 30% of them found a single time. Of the sample, 3% to 3.5% falls within the top ten clones.

The sample comprised CD4+ T cells sorted from blood. The source is a human donor with alopecia areata. The receptor chain draws on TRBV5-1 and TRBJ2-1; the D gene is possibly TRBD1, with 5 bases matching. The DNA is TGCGCCAGCAGCTTGGGACAGATGCTTGAGCAGTTCTTC. Its coded protein is CASSLGQMLEQFF. The variable domain in full, with residues beyond the CDR3 obtained from the reference TRBV5-1 and TRBJ2-1 genes, is KAGVTQTPRYLIKTRGQQVTLSCSPISGHRSVSWYQQTPGQGLQFLFEYFSETQRNKGNFPGRFSGRQFSNSRSEMNVSTLELGDSALYLCASSLGQMLEQFFGPGTRLTVL.